These 22 T cell receptor beta chains originate from one sample sequenced in a study of T cell responses to AZD1222 COVID-19 vaccine. Generated by immunoSEQ multiplex PCR, the TCRdb table keeps only in-frame clones and is missing some. The sample lists around 140,000 clones, roughly 93% occurring once. The sample was peripheral blood, taken 28 days after the second AZD1222 dose. The origin of the receptors is an adult who received the AZD1222 COVID-19 vaccine.

The genes are TRBV7-7 and TRBJ2-7; D possibly corresponds to TRBD2 (5 bases). Trimming took off 6 bases at V and 0 bases at J, with 15 bases between the two ends. Germline CDR1 SSHAT, CDR2 FNYEAQ (reference sequence). The CDR3 totals 15 residues. CDR3 nucleotide sequence: TGTGCCAGCAGTGCGAGGACTGTAAGCTCCTACGAGCAGTACTTC. Amino acids: CASSARTVSSYEQYF.

V and J are TRBV14 and TRBJ2-3, with D maybe TRBD2 (6 bases). Germline CDR1 SGHDN, CDR2 FVKESK. This CDR3 is built from 13 residues. CDR3: CATGVIGTDTQYF. DNA for the CDR3: TGTGCAACGGGAGTTATCGGCACAGATACGCAGTATTTT.

This clone was detected only once. This chain uses TRBV27 with TRBJ2-7; perhaps TRBD1 as D (5 bases). Germline V gene sequence: CDR1 MNHEY, CDR2 SMNVEV (reference sequence). Between the trimmed V and J ends, which lost 5 bases and 5 bases, there was a span of 22 bases. The CDR3 totals 16 residues. The CDR3 DNA follows: TGTGCCAGCAGTACGTATCTGAGACAGAAAGATGACGAGCAGTACTTC. Translation: CASSTYLRQKDDEQYF.

The gene calls are TRBV10-2 and TRBJ2-7; tentatively, D is TRBD2 (5 bases). CDR1 is WSHSY and CDR2 is SAAADI in the germline V gene. Trimming removed 3 bases from V and 0 bases from J, with 21 bases in between. The length of the CDR3 is 18 residues. The CDR3 spells CASSDRERLGSHSYEQYF. Written as DNA, the CDR3 is TGCGCCAGCAGTGATAGGGAGCGTTTGGGTAGCCACTCCTACGAGCAGTACTTC.

This clone appeared a single time. This chain connects TRBV19 to TRBJ2-7; 10 nucleotides line up with TRBD1. Germline loops: CDR1 LNHDA, CDR2 SQIVND (reference sequence). This CDR3 spans 15 amino acids. V was pared by 7 bases and J by 3 bases, with 9 bases of the junction left unmatched. The CDR3 loop is CASTSRGTGDYEQYF. Written as DNA, the CDR3 is TGTGCCAGTACCTCAAGGGGGACAGGGGACTACGAGCAGTACTTC.

In its sample, this clone was seen once. V is TRBV3-1 (or the pseudogene TRBV3-2) and J is TRBJ1-1; TRBD1 agrees at 7 bases. The trim removed 4 bases at V and 4 bases at J, leaving 15 bases unmatched. Germline V gene lookup returns CDR1 LGHDT and CDR2 YNNKEL (reference sequence). CDR3 length: 17 amino acids. CDR3 sequence (DNA): TGTGCCAGCAGCCCGACCGGGACAGTGACCTTTGGCACTGAAGCTTTCTTT. Amino acid sequence: CASSPTGTVTFGTEAFF.

This clone was recorded once. The CDR3 region has the DNA TGTGCCAGCAGCTTAGGGGCAGGGTTCGAGCAGTACGTC. This translates into CASSLGAGFEQYV. The V gene is TRBV11-2, the J gene TRBJ2-7; perhaps TRBD1 as D (5 bases). The CDR3 contains 13 residues. The V end lost 1 base, the J end lost 6 bases, and 10 bases lay between the germline ends. The germline V gene encodes CDR1 SGHAT and CDR2 FQNNGV.

The chain recombines TRBV2 with TRBJ2-1, with D possibly matching TRBD2 (5 bases). The CDR3 runs 15 residues. Germline V gene sequence: CDR1 SNHLY, CDR2 FYNNEI. The V end was cut by 4 bases, the J end by 1 base, with 11 bases between. The CDR3, as DNA: TGTGCCAGCAGTGGAGCGAGCGGATCCTACAATGAGCAGTTCTTC. Protein: CASSGASGSYNEQFF. Based on the CDR3 plus reference TRBV2 and TRBJ2-1, the full variable domain is EPEVTQTPSHQVTQMGQEVILRCVPISNHLYFYWYRQILGQKVEFLVSFYNNEISEKSEIFDDQFSVERPDGSNFTLKIRSTKLEDSAMYFCASSGASGSYNEQFFGPGTRLTVL.

The chain has TRBV6-5 and TRBJ1-6; D unclear. V gave up 6 bases and J gave up 11 bases, with 20 bases separating them. CDR1 and CDR2 from the germline V gene are MNHEY and SVGAGI. The CDR3 has 15 residues. CDR3 coding DNA: TGTGCCAGCAGCCACCCGCCGGGCAGCCTTCCACCCCTCCACTTT. It yields the protein CASSHPPGSLPPLHF.

A single count supports this clone. The chain joins TRBV6-1 to TRBJ2-2; TRBD1 matches at 9 bases. CDR3 size: 17 residues. Unmatched junction bases numbered 11, after V lost 4 bases and J lost 5 bases. Germline-derived CDR1 and CDR2 are MNHNS and SASEGT. The CDR3 region is CASSVNALTGGTGELFF. CDR3 nucleotides: TGTGCCAGCAGTGTCAACGCTTTGACAGGGGGGACCGGGGAGCTGTTTTTT.

A single count supports this clone. J is TRBJ1-6 and V is TRBV15; D is undetermined. The CDR3 loop spans 13 amino acids. V lost 4 bases, J lost 8 bases, and 9 bases lay in between. Germline values: CDR1 LNHNV, CDR2 YYDKDF (reference sequence). CDR3 bases: TGTGCCACCAGCAAACGTGGGGATTCACCCCTCCACTTT. Encoded protein: CATSKRGDSPLHF.

The gene calls are TRBV19 and TRBJ1-5; D is possibly TRBD1 (5 bases). This CDR3 contains 15 residues. Germline V gene lookup returns CDR1 LNHDA and CDR2 SQIVND (reference sequence). With 7 bases removed from V and 3 bases from J, the gap between germline ends came to 16 bases. DNA of the CDR3: TGTGCCAGTATCGCCTCCGGGACTTCCAATCAGCCCCAGCATTTT. Translating gives CASIASGTSNQPQHF. Together with reference TRBV19 and TRBJ1-5, the CDR3 gives the full variable domain: DGGITQSPKYLFRKEGQNVTLSCEQNLNHDAMYWYRQDPGQGLRLIYYSQIVNDFQKGDIAEGYSVSREKKESFPLTVTSAQKNPTAFYLCASIASGTSNQPQHFGDGTRLSIL.

V and J are TRBV11-3 and TRBJ2-1; 9 bases line up with TRBD2. The CDR3 loop spans 14 amino acids. Per the germline V gene, CDR1 is SGHNT and CDR2 is YENEEA. V lost 3 bases to trimming and J lost 5 bases; unmatched junction nucleotides: 2. CDR3 bases: TGTGCCAGCAGCTTGCGGGGGGGGAACAATGAGCAGTTCTTC. Translated: CASSLRGGNNEQFF.

The gene calls are TRBV4-3 and TRBJ2-1, with 15 positions matching TRBD2. CDR1 LGHNA and CDR2 YSLEER come from the germline V gene. The CDR3 spans 16 residues. V lost 4 bases and J lost 7; bases outside the gene matches: 5. The chain's CDR3 is CASSPGLAGGTNEQFF. In DNA, the CDR3 is TGCGCCAGCAGCCCGGGACTAGCGGGGGGTACAAATGAGCAGTTCTTC.

This chain uses TRBV14 with TRBJ1-1; a possible D gene is TRBD1 (6 bases). The germline V gene has CDR1 SGHDN and CDR2 FVKESK. V was cut by 3 bases and J by 1 base, with 15 bases left in between. The CDR3 is 16 amino acids. This CDR3 reads CASSQAGQITNTEAFF. Here the CDR3 DNA reads TGTGCCAGCAGCCAGGCTGGACAGATAACGAACACTGAAGCTTTCTTT.

This chain links TRBV7-9 with TRBJ1-2; no definite D call. With 3 bases removed from V and 4 bases from J, the gap between germline ends came to 9 bases. Per the germline V gene, CDR1 is SEHNR and CDR2 is FQNEAQ (reference sequence). This CDR3 is 13 amino acids long. CDR3 loop: CASSFRESYGYTF. The DNA for the CDR3 is TGTGCCAGCAGCTTCCGGGAATCCTATGGCTACACCTTC. Full variable domain (remainder filled in from reference TRBV7-9 and TRBJ1-2): DTGVSQNPRHKITKRGQNVTFRCDPISEHNRLYWYRQTLGQGPEFLTYFQNEAQLEKSRLLSDRFSAERPKGSFSTLEIQRTEQGDSAMYLCASSFRESYGYTFGSGTRLTVV.

The gene calls are TRBV7-2 and TRBJ2-1; D is perhaps TRBD2 (5 bases). Germline CDR1 and CDR2: SGHTA and FQGNSA. The CDR3 runs to 14 residues. The V and J ends lost 2 bases and 5 bases respectively, with 10 bases between them. Written as DNA, the CDR3 is TGTGCCAGCAGCTTAACCGGGATTAACAATGAGCAGTTCTTC. Protein sequence: CASSLTGINNEQFF.

This clone was detected once. This chain links TRBV7-9 with TRBJ1-2, with TRBD1 matching over 11 bases. The CDR3 is made up of 16 amino acids. V gave up 5 bases and J gave up 4 bases; unmatched junction bases: 9. CDR1 is SEHNR, CDR2 FQNEAQ, per germline (reference sequence). The CDR3 nucleotides are TGTGCCAGCAGCGGACCCGGGACAGGGGGGCCCTATGGCTACACCTTC. Encoded protein: CASSGPGTGGPYGYTF.

This chain links TRBV6-6 with TRBJ1-2, with 9 bases lining up with TRBD1. Per germline, CDR1 MNHNY and CDR2 SVGAGI (reference sequence). Trimming took 0 bases from V and 4 from J; bases not matched to a gene: 0. The CDR3 loop spans 14 amino acids. CDR3 DNA: TGTGCCAGCAGTTACTCGGGACAGGGCTATGGCTACACCTTC. Its protein is CASSYSGQGYGYTF.

The rearrangement links TRBV7-9 to TRBJ1-2; D gene ambiguous. The CDR3 is 13 residues long. The germline V gene encodes CDR1 SEHNR and CDR2 FQNEAQ (reference sequence). V gave up 5 bases and J gave up 2 bases, with 9 bases separating them. CDR3 DNA sequence: TGTGCCAGCAGCGTGGAGGTAAACTATGGCTACACCTTC. As protein: CASSVEVNYGYTF.

This rearrangement joins TRBV11-2 to TRBJ1-1, with D possibly matching TRBD1 (6 bases). V was shortened by 5 bases and J by 10 bases, with 11 bases between the two germline ends. This CDR3 is built from 11 residues. Germline CDR1 SGHAT, CDR2 FQNNGV. The CDR3 here is CASSQGSRAFF. The CDR3 DNA reads as TGTGCCAGCAGCCAGGGGTCCAGAGCTTTCTTT.

The chain recombines TRBV19 with TRBJ1-1; no definite D call. The germline V and J ends were trimmed by 3 bases and 4 bases, with 9 bases remaining between them. Per the germline V gene, CDR1 is LNHDA and CDR2 is SQIVND (reference sequence). The CDR3 sequence is 13 residues long. CDR3 loop: CASSMSGITEAFF. The CDR3 bases are TGTGCCAGTAGTATGAGTGGGATCACTGAAGCTTTCTTT.